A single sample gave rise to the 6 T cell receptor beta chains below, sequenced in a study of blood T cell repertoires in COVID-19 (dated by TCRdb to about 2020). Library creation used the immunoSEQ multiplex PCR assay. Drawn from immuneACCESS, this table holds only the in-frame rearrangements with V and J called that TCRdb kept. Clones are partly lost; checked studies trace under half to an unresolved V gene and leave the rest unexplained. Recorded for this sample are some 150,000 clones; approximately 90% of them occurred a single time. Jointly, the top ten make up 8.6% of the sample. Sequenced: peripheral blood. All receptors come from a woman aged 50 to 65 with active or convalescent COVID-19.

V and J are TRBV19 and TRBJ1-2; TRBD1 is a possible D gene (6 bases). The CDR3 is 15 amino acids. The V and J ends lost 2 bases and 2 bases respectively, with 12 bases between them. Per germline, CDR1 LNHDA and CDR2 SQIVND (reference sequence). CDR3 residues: CASSILGQPNYGYTF. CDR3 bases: TGTGCCAGTAGTATACTCGGACAGCCCAACTATGGCTACACCTTC.

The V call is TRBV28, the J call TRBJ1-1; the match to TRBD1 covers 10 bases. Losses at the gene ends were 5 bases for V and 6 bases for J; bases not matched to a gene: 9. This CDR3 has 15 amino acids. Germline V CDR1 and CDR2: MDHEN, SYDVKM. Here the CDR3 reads CASSHYRDRGSEAFF. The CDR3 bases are TGTGCCAGCAGTCATTACCGGGACAGGGGATCTGAAGCTTTCTTT.

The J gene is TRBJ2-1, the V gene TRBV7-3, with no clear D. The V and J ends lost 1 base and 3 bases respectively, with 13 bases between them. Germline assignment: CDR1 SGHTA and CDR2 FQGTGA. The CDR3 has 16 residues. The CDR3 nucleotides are TGTGCCAGCAGCTTAAGTTTAGAGCTAGGCTACAATGAGCAGTTCTTC. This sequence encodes CASSLSLELGYNEQFF.

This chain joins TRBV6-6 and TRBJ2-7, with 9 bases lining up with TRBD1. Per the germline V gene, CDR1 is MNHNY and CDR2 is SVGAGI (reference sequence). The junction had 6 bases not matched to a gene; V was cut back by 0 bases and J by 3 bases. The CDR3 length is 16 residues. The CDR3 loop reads CASSYSNTGGYYEQYF. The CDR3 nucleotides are TGTGCCAGCAGTTACTCGAATACAGGGGGCTACTACGAGCAGTACTTC.

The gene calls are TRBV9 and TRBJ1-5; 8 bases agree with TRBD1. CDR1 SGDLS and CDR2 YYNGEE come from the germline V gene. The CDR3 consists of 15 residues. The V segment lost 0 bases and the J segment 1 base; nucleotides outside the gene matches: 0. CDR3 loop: CASSVGQGSNQPQHF. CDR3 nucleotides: TGTGCCAGCAGCGTAGGACAGGGGAGCAATCAGCCCCAGCATTTT. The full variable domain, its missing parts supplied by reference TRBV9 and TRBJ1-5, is DSGVTQTPKHLITATGQRVTLRCSPRSGDLSVYWYQQSLDQGLQFLIQYYNGEERAKGNILERFSAQQFPDLHSELNLSSLELGDSALYFCASSVGQGSNQPQHFGDGTRLSIL.

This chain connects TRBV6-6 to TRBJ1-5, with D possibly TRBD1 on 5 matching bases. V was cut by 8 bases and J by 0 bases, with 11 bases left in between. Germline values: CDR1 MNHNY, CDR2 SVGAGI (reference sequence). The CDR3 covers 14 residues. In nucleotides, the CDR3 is TGTGCCAGCTCCGGGGGGTATAGCAATCAGCCCCAGCATTTT. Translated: CASSGGYSNQPQHF.